This entry lists 21 T cell receptor beta chains sequenced from one sample in a study of shared clonotypes between healthy human individuals. The naive CD8 fraction comprised CD45RO-negative cells positively selected for CCR7 and excluded terminally differentiated effector memory CD45RA+ cells. Assay: immunoSEQ multiplex PCR; the TCRdb copy retains only in-frame clones and omits some. The table includes some 2,000,000 clones, about 95% detected once. Sequenced sample: naive CD8+ T cells sorted from blood. Source of these receptors: a man between 18 and 29 years old in good health.

To note about this clone: Other DNA sequences in the sample encode the same CDR3. This sequence joins TRBV29-1 and TRBJ2-3; 7 bases agree with TRBD1. This CDR3 spans 13 amino acids. J lost 2 bases, V lost 7 bases, and 6 bases had no gene match. The germline gives CDR1 SQVTM, CDR2 ANQGSEA. For the CDR3, the DNA is TGCAGCGCCCGGGGACAGAACACAGATACGCAGTATTTT. As protein: CSARGQNTDTQYF.

Details on this clone: Other DNA sequences in the same sample also yield this CDR3. This chain uses TRBV7-2 with TRBJ2-7; D remains unclear. This CDR3 contains 12 residues. Germline assignment: CDR1 SGHTA and CDR2 FQGNSA. Trimming took off 2 bases at V and 2 bases at J, with 4 bases between the two ends. Here the CDR3 reads CASSLLPYEQYF. CDR3 nucleotides: TGTGCCAGCAGCTTACTCCCCTACGAGCAGTACTTC.

The rearrangement uses TRBV13 and TRBJ2-7; 11 bases agree with TRBD1. CDR1 and CDR2 from the germline V gene are PRHDT and FYEKMQ (reference sequence). The V segment lost 1 base and the J segment 5 bases; nucleotides outside the gene matches: 4. The CDR3 has 15 amino acids. CDR3: CASSLAGQGGHEQYF. The DNA for the CDR3 is TGTGCCAGCAGCTTAGCGGGACAGGGGGGCCACGAGCAGTACTTC.

V and J are TRBV7-9 and TRBJ2-1; 8 nucleotides line up with TRBD2. J lost 6 bases, V lost 5 bases, and 15 bases had no gene match. CDR1 and CDR2 (germline): SEHNR, FQNEAQ (reference sequence). The CDR3 has 17 amino acids. CDR3: CASSPPWQRESTNEQFF. CDR3 nucleotide sequence: TGTGCCAGCAGCCCCCCTTGGCAGCGGGAGTCAACCAATGAGCAGTTCTTC.

The chain is built from TRBV7-9 and TRBJ1-5; D remains unclear. The length of the CDR3 is 13 residues. The V end lost 1 base, the J end lost 9 bases, and 10 bases lay between the germline ends. Germline V CDR1 and CDR2: SEHNR, FQNEAQ (reference sequence). The CDR3 DNA reads TGTGCCAGCAGCTTAGACCCCGTGGGGCCCCAGCATTTT. Translating gives CASSLDPVGPQHF.

This CDR3 reads CASSLASPYNEQFF. In nucleotides, the CDR3 is TGTGCCAGCAGCTTAGCTTCTCCCTACAATGAGCAGTTCTTC. J is TRBJ2-1 and V is TRBV11-2, with unresolved D. The CDR3 runs 14 residues. Germline CDR1 and CDR2: SGHAT and FQNNGV. The ends were cut back, 1 base at V and 2 bases at J, with 6 bases in the middle.

CDR3 in amino acids: CASSVMNTGELFF. The CDR3, as DNA: TGTGCCAGCAGCGTAATGAACACCGGGGAGCTGTTTTTT. The chain couples TRBV9 to TRBJ2-2; unclear D gene. V lost 1 base, J lost 1 base, and 2 bases lay in between. The CDR3 extends over 13 amino acids. From germline, CDR1 is SGDLS and CDR2 YYNGEE.

The chain recombines TRBV7-9 with TRBJ2-7; 11 bases are a match to TRBD2. This CDR3 is built from 15 residues. From germline, CDR1 is SEHNR and CDR2 FQNEAQ (reference sequence). Trimming removed 5 bases from V and 6 bases from J; junction bases left unmatched: 9. CDR3 coding DNA: TGTGCCAGCAGCGCCCCGTCACTAGCGGGGGCCGAGCAGTACTTC. Protein product: CASSAPSLAGAEQYF.

As to this clone: The sample carries other DNA sequences with the same CDR3. J is TRBJ2-7 and V is TRBV6-1, with D unclear. CDR1 is MNHNS and CDR2 is SASEGT in the germline V gene. There are 13 residues in the CDR3. With 1 base removed from V and 2 bases from J, the gap between germline ends came to 6 bases. The DNA for the CDR3 is TGTGCCAGCAGTGAAGGTAGGGCCTACGAGCAGTACTTC. Amino acid sequence: CASSEGRAYEQYF.

The chain joins TRBV27 to TRBJ1-2; TRBD1 matches at 7 bases. V shed 6 bases, J shed 8 bases, and the junction held 12 bases outside the gene matches. CDR1 MNHEY and CDR2 SMNVEV come from the germline V gene (reference sequence). This CDR3 region has 14 residues. CDR3 nucleotides: TGTGCCAGCAGCGAGCTTACAGGGGCGCAGGGCTACACCTTC. Amino acids: CASSELTGAQGYTF.

V usage is TRBV14 and J usage is TRBJ1-1; 7 nucleotides agree with TRBD1. CDR3 length: 15 residues. Looked up from germline, CDR1 is SGHDN and CDR2 is FVKESK. Trimming removed 6 bases from V and 6 bases from J; junction bases left unmatched: 13. The CDR3, as DNA: TGTGCCAGCAGTAAGACAGGGTCCTTCCAGTCTGAAGCTTTCTTT. Translation gives CASSKTGSFQSEAFF.

This clone was seen once. The rearrangement uses TRBV6-6 and TRBJ1-5; D possibly corresponds to TRBD1 (5 bases). The CDR3 totals 14 residues. Trimming removed 1 base at V and 6 bases at J, with 10 bases between. Germline V gene lookup returns CDR1 MNHNY and CDR2 SVGAGI (reference sequence). CDR3 DNA sequence: TGTGCCAGCAGTTACTACCAGGGAAGTCAGCCCCAGCATTTT. Translating it yields CASSYYQGSQPQHF.

The chain links TRBV15 to TRBJ2-1; 7 bases map to TRBD2. Germline loops: CDR1 LNHNV, CDR2 YYDKDF (reference sequence). The CDR3 is made up of 17 amino acids. The V and J ends lost 5 bases and 2 bases, in that order; junction bases with no gene match: 12. Here the CDR3 DNA reads TGTGCCACCAGCCCGCGCCCCGGGCTAGCGGCCTACAATGAGCAGTTCTTC. This sequence encodes CATSPRPGLAAYNEQFF.

The genes are TRBV5-6 and TRBJ1-4, with D hard to call. The germline V gene has CDR1 SGHDT and CDR2 YYEEEE. V lost 1 base, J lost 8 bases, and 15 bases lay in between. The CDR3 contains 15 residues. CDR3 sequence reads: CASSLFTGVGEKLFF. The CDR3 nucleotides read TGTGCCAGCAGCTTGTTTACCGGGGTGGGAGAAAAACTGTTTTTT.

J is TRBJ1-1 and V is TRBV11-2; D call uncertain. This CDR3 contains 14 residues. Germline V gene sequence: CDR1 SGHAT, CDR2 FQNNGV. Trimming removed 4 bases from V and 1 base from J, with 10 bases in between. Here the CDR3 reads CASSSVPTNTEAFF. In DNA, the CDR3 is TGTGCCAGCAGCTCCGTCCCTACGAACACTGAAGCTTTCTTT.

J is TRBJ2-7 and V is TRBV5-1; no clear D gene. The CDR3 is 14 residues long. Trimming took off 0 bases at V and 1 base at J, with 8 bases between the two ends. Germline CDR1 SGHRS, CDR2 YFSETQ. CDR3 loop: CASSLVTNSYEQYF. DNA of the CDR3: TGCGCCAGCAGCTTGGTGACGAATTCCTACGAGCAGTACTTC.

The chain links TRBV19 to TRBJ1-4; unclear D gene. Deletions cut 5 bases from V and 0 bases from J, with 10 bases between. Germline CDR1 reads LNHDA; CDR2 reads SQIVND (reference sequence). The CDR3 is 15 residues long. CDR3 DNA: TGTGCCAGTAGTGATATAAGAGCAACTAATGAAAAACTGTTTTTT. This sequence encodes CASSDIRATNEKLFF.

Regarding this clone: This sample includes further DNA sequences coding for the same CDR3. The chain couples TRBV29-1 to TRBJ1-1; D not certain. Germline V gene lookup returns CDR1 SQVTM and CDR2 ANQGSEA. V lost 4 bases to trimming and J lost 0 bases, with 6 bases between them. The CDR3 is made up of 12 amino acids. The CDR3 nucleotides read TGCAGCGTTGCGGGCTTGAACACTGAAGCTTTCTTT. This gives the protein CSVAGLNTEAFF.

The sample holds a few counts of this clone. DNA of the CDR3: TGTGCCAGCAGCTTAGCTGGTGAAGCTTTCTTT. This translates into CASSLAGEAFF. V and J are TRBV11-2 and TRBJ1-1; D gene unclear. The CDR3 is 11 residues long. Trimming stripped 1 base from V and 7 bases from J, with 4 bases between. Per germline, CDR1 SGHAT and CDR2 FQNNGV.

V and J are TRBV9 and TRBJ2-2; 7 positions agree with TRBD1. Germline CDR1 and CDR2: SGDLS and YYNGEE. With V trimmed by 3 bases and J by 4 bases, 6 bases remained unmatched. This CDR3 contains 15 residues. CDR3: CASSARQGATGELFF. The CDR3 DNA follows: TGTGCCAGCAGCGCCCGACAGGGTGCCACCGGGGAGCTGTTTTTT.

Written as DNA, the CDR3 is TGCGCCAGCAGTGACAGGGGTTCCACCGGGGAGCTGTTTTTT. This translates into CASSDRGSTGELFF. The V call is TRBV10-1, the J call TRBJ2-2; D is possibly TRBD1 (6 bases). Per the germline V gene, CDR1 is WNHNN and CDR2 is SYGVQD (reference sequence). V gave up 3 bases and J gave up 4 bases, with 9 bases separating them. The CDR3 is made up of 14 amino acids.